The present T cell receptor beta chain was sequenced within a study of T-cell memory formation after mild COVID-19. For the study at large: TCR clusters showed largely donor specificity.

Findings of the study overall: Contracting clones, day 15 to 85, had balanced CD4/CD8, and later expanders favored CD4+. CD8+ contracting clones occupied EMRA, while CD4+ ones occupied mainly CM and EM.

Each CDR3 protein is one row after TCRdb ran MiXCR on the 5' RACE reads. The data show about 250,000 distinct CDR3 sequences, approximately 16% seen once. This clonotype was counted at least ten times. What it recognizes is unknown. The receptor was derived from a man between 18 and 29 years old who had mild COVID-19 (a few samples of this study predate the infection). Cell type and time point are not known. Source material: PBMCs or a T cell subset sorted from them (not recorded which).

CDR3 DNA sequence: TGTGCCAGCAGCTCGGACAGGGGCGGCACTGAAGCTTTCTTT. Translating gives CASSSDRGGTEAFF. This chain uses TRBV7-3 with TRBJ1-1; 9 bases agree with TRBD1. V lost 4 bases to trimming and J lost 4 bases; unmatched junction nucleotides: 4. This CDR3 has 14 amino acids. Germline CDR1 SGHTA, CDR2 FQGTGA.